This TCR beta chain was identified in a study of T cells in Graves' hyperthyroidism and ophthalmopathy. At the level of the study: At the time of initial diagnosis and before any treatment, peripheral blood was collected.

Findings and caveats of the study: Before onset, ophthalmopathy was predicted by the model a median roughly 6.8 months earlier.

V shed 5 bases, J shed 1 base, and the junction held 10 bases outside the gene matches. There are 16 residues in the CDR3. In germline, CDR1 is MNHEY, CDR2 SVGEGT. RNA transcripts provided the source from which TCR beta CDR3 regions were amplified. The study used the HTBI primer set for a first-round RT-PCR of the TCR CDR3. MiXCR, run by TCRdb on the multiplex PCR reads, gives a single entry per CDR3 protein. The data show about 360,000 distinct CDR3 sequences, with about 13% seen just once and over 8.5% held by the top ten. In making diagnoses, clinical symptoms, serum thyroxine and TRAb, thyroid ultrasound and orbital computed tomography were all used. In its sample, this clonotype was seen many times. Its cognate antigen is unknown.

The material sequenced was blood. The chain is built from TRBV6-2 or TRBV6-3 and TRBJ1-1, with 7 bases lining up with TRBD1. The source is a woman aged 18-35 years with Graves' hyperthyroidism. CDR3 region: CASSPTWDRTNTEAFF. CDR3 nucleotides: TGTGCCAGCAGTCCCACCTGGGACAGAACGAACACTGAAGCTTTCTTT.